One sample yielded the 14 T cell receptor beta chains listed below, sequenced in a study of blood T cell repertoires in COVID-19. Sequenced by immunoSEQ multiplex PCR; TCRdb stores in-frame clones only, minus some. The data contain under 250,000 clones, approximately 90% of them singletons. The sequencing sample was made of PBMCs or T cells enriched from blood (not recorded which). Every receptor here comes from a woman under 30 in a cohort exposed to, infected with or recovered from COVID-19 (not recorded which).

The chain recombines TRBV19 with TRBJ2-1, with D perhaps TRBD2 (6 bases). Germline V gives CDR1 LNHDA, CDR2 SQIVND (reference sequence). Trimming left V 3 bases short and J 7 bases short, with 13 bases between. The CDR3 is 14 amino acids. The CDR3 is CASSIVGRWNEQFF. The CDR3, as DNA: TGTGCCAGTAGTATCGTGGGGAGGTGGAATGAGCAGTTCTTC. Supplemented by reference TRBV19 and TRBJ2-1, the full variable domain reads DGGITQSPKYLFRKEGQNVTLSCEQNLNHDAMYWYRQDPGQGLRLIYYSQIVNDFQKGDIAEGYSVSREKKESFPLTVTSAQKNPTAFYLCASSIVGRWNEQFFGPGTRLTVL.

The gene calls are TRBV9 and TRBJ1-1; tentatively, D is TRBD1 (6 bases). V gave up 2 bases and J gave up 5 bases, with 13 bases separating them. The CDR3 is made up of 14 amino acids. Germline V gene data show CDR1 as SGDLS and CDR2 as YYNGEE. CDR3 DNA: TGTGCCAGCAGCGTCAGCGGGGGCAGGACTGAAGCTTTCTTT. Its translation is CASSVSGGRTEAFF.

The rearrangement links TRBV9 to TRBJ1-4; no clear D gene. CDR3 length: 14 amino acids. The ends were cut back, 0 bases at V and 6 bases at J, with 9 bases in the middle. Germline assignment: CDR1 SGDLS and CDR2 YYNGEE. CDR3 sequence: CASSVDGEDEKLFF. The CDR3 DNA is TGTGCCAGCAGCGTAGACGGGGAAGATGAAAAACTGTTTTTT.

DNA of the CDR3: TGTGCCAGCAGCACTAGCGGGGCCGACACCGGGGAGCTGTTTTTT. As protein: CASSTSGADTGELFF. This rearrangement joins TRBV28 to TRBJ2-2, with 10 positions matching TRBD2. Germline trimming cut 6 bases from V and 3 bases from J; bases unmatched to any gene: 4. There are 15 residues in the CDR3. Germline CDR1 reads MDHEN; CDR2 reads SYDVKM.

The J gene is TRBJ1-2, the V gene TRBV5-1; D is perhaps TRBD1 (6 bases). The CDR3 length is 15 residues. Trimming pared 0 bases from V and 2 bases from J, leaving 11 bases between. Germline V gene sequence: CDR1 SGHRS, CDR2 YFSETQ. CDR3 region: CASSLAWTDNYGYTF. CDR3 DNA sequence: TGCGCCAGCAGCTTGGCATGGACAGACAACTATGGCTACACCTTC.

This clone was seen once. A junction end diverges from the germline sequence, so it may reflect a read error. The chain employs TRBV7-7 and TRBJ2-1; TRBD2 matches at 12 bases. The CDR3 contains 15 residues. Germline V lookup: CDR1 SSHAT, CDR2 FNYEAQ (reference sequence). The CDR3: CASSSGLAGNNEQFF. CDR3 DNA sequence: TGTGCTAGCAGTTCAGGACTAGCGGGGAACAATGAGCAGTTCTTC.

This chain connects TRBV11-2 to TRBJ1-3; D may be TRBD1 (5 bases). V dropped 0 bases and J dropped 5 bases, with 17 bases sitting between them. CDR3 length equals 17 residues. The germline CDR1 and CDR2 sequences are SGHAT and FQNNGV. CDR3 residues: CASSLEGGPERRNTIYF. DNA of the CDR3: TGTGCCAGCAGCTTAGAGGGGGGACCCGAGAGGAGAAACACCATATATTTT. Together with reference TRBV11-2 and TRBJ1-3, the CDR3 gives the full variable domain: EAGVAQSPRYKIIEKRQSVAFWCNPISGHATLYWYQQILGQGPKLLIQFQNNGVVDDSQLPKDRFSAERLKGVDSTLKIQPAKLEDSAVYLCASSLEGGPERRNTIYFGEGSWLTVV.

The chain combines TRBV28 with TRBJ2-3; TRBD2 is a possible D gene (5 bases). This CDR3 has 14 amino acids. Trimming left V 2 bases short and J 4 bases short, with 10 bases between. Germline V gene sequence: CDR1 MDHEN, CDR2 SYDVKM. This CDR3 is CASSLGLAPDTQYF. As DNA, the CDR3 is TGTGCCAGCAGTTTAGGTCTAGCCCCAGATACGCAGTATTTT.

Only a few counts were recorded for this clone. The rearrangement links TRBV3-1 (or the pseudogene TRBV3-2) to TRBJ1-6; 11 bases fit TRBD1. CDR1 is LGHDT and CDR2 is YNNKEL in the germline V gene (reference sequence). The CDR3 covers 17 residues. V was clipped by 2 bases and J by 6 bases; unmatched bases: 6. The CDR3 region is CASSQHTGTGGNSPLHF. CDR3 sequence (DNA): TGTGCCAGCAGCCAACACACCGGGACAGGGGGTAATTCACCCCTCCACTTT.

This clone was seen just once. The chain has TRBV18 and TRBJ1-2; 9 nucleotides match TRBD1. Germline V gene lookup returns CDR1 KGHSH and CDR2 LQKENI. Trimming cost V 3 bases and J 6 bases; bases outside gene matches: 14. CDR3 length equals 17 residues. The CDR3 nucleotides read TGTGCCAGCTCACCGTCACAGGGGGCAGGAGGGAAAGATGGCTACACCTTC. It specifies CASSPSQGAGGKDGYTF.

V is TRBV6-7 and J is TRBJ2-7, with TRBD2 matching 9 bases. TRBV6-7 belongs to the ORF category, with a function that is uncertain. CDR3 length: 17 amino acids. V lost 2 bases, J lost 4 bases, and 12 bases stayed unmatched. The CDR3 DNA reads as TGTGCCAGCAGTTACGGTGGAACTAGCGGGCGAGCATACGAGCAGTACTTC. This translates into CASSYGGTSGRAYEQYF.

J is TRBJ2-1 and V is TRBV6-5; TRBD1 matches at 8 bases. The germline gives CDR1 MNHEY, CDR2 SVGAGI. The CDR3 loop spans 15 amino acids. V shed 4 bases, J shed 4 bases, and the junction held 6 bases outside the gene matches. Here the CDR3 DNA reads TGTGCCAGCAGTTCTGCAGGGGGCTCGTACAATGAGCAGTTCTTC. Translated, it gives CASSSAGGSYNEQFF.

This clone was seen just once. The chain links TRBV7-9 to TRBJ1-1; TRBD1 agrees at 7 bases. The CDR3 is 12 residues long. Germline CDR1 reads SEHNR; CDR2 reads FQNEAQ (reference sequence). V was clipped by 5 bases and J by 7 bases; unmatched bases: 4. This CDR3 is CASSPRTGEAFF. CDR3 in DNA: TGTGCCAGCAGCCCGAGGACAGGTGAAGCTTTCTTT.

This chain uses TRBV25-1 with TRBJ1-2, with TRBD1 matching over 8 bases. V lost 5 bases and J lost 11; bases outside the gene matches: 10. The CDR3 is made up of 13 amino acids. The germline CDR1 and CDR2 sequences are MGHDK and SYGVNS. CDR3 sequence: CASSTRTGTGYTF. The CDR3 DNA is TGTGCCAGCAGTACCCGGACAGGGACGGGTTACACCTTC.